Below, one T cell receptor (beta chain) is given with its context. Its antigen is still unknown. The data were obtained in a study of monozygotic twins with inflammatory bowel disease. Following a re-call of the 5' RACE reads, TCRdb has one entry per CDR3 protein and lacks DNA. The sample shows hundreds of thousands of distinct CDR3 sequences, and 2% to 2.5% sits with its ten largest clones. Germline values: CDR1 SGHDN, CDR2 FVKESK. This CDR3 contains 12 residues. General study findings and limits: Healthy twins shared more clonotypes with others than IBD patients, most markedly active ones.

The clonotype comes from a human donor with ulcerative colitis or Crohn's disease, or a healthy co-twin of an affected twin (not recorded which). The rearrangement uses TRBV14 and TRBJ2-3. The sequenced sample consisted of blood. CDR3 amino acids: CASSQDADTQYF.